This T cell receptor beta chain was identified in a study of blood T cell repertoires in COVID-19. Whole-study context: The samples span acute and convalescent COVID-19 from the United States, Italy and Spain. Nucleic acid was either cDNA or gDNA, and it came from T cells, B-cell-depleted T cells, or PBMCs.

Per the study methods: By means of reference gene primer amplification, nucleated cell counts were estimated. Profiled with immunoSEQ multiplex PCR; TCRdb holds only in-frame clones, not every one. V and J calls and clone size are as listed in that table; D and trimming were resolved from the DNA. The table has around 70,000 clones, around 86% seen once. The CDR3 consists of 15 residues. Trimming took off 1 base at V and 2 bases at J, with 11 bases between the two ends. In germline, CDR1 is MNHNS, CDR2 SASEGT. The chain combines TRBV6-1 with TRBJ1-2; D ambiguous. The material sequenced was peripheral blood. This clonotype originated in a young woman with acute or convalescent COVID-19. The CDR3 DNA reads TGTGCCAGCAGTGAAGGCCCCGAACTGAACTATGGCTACACCTTC. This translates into CASSEGPELNYGYTF.